This paragraph reports one TCR beta chain. The data belong to a study of cytomegalovirus exposure and HLA in healthy donors. The length of the CDR3 is 12 residues. With 8 bases removed from V and 4 bases from J, the gap between germline ends came to 11 bases. The germline CDR1 and CDR2 sequences are LNHDA and SQIVND (reference sequence). Vbeta (60) and Jbeta (13) primers were used in the PCR. Original data processing: A later analysis tallied some 84 million unique TCR beta chains, some 10 million of them shared. Generated by immunoSEQ multiplex PCR, the TCRdb table keeps only in-frame clones and is missing some. V, J and clone size are those of that table, while D and trimming were read from the DNA. The sample includes some 170,000 clones, around four fifths of them seen just once.

V usage is TRBV19 and J usage is TRBJ1-2; D might be TRBD1 (6 bases). The sequence derives from a girl aged 2 to 9 in good health and CMV-seropositive. The sample consisted of PBMCs. The CDR3 DNA reads as TGTGCCAGTGGGGGGGCAGTCTATGGCTACACCTTC. Its protein is CASGGAVYGYTF.